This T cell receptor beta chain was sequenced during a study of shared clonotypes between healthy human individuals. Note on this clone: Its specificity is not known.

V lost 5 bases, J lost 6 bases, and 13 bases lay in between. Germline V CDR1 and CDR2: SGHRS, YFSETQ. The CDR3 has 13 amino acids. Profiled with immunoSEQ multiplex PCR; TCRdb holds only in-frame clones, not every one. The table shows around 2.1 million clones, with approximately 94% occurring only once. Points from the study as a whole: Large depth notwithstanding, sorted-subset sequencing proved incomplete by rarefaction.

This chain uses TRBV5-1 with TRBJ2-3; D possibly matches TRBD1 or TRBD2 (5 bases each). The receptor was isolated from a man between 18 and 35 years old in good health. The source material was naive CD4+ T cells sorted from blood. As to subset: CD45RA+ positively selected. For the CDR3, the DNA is TGCGCCAGCAGGAGGGGCCGAGGGGATACGCAGTATTTT. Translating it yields CASRRGRGDTQYF.